This T cell receptor beta chain was recorded in a study of T cell responses to AZD1222 COVID-19 vaccine. Study-wide findings and caveats: Spike-specific TCR depth and breadth grew after two AZD1222 doses.

Of note for this clone: What it recognizes is unknown.

The CDR3 loop spans 13 amino acids. Germline V gene data show CDR1 as LGHNA and CDR2 as YSLEER. V was trimmed by 2 bases and J by 6 bases, leaving 8 bases between them. Here immunoSEQ multiplex PCR was the method, and the copy in TCRdb shows in-frame clones only, minus some. The sample carries about 120,000 clones, 90% recorded once. The specimen was peripheral blood, collected on day 0 of AZD1222 vaccination. The receptor comes from an adult in good health. V and J are TRBV4-3 and TRBJ2-1, with no clear D. The DNA for the CDR3 is TGCGCCAGCAGCCAATCGCCCGGCAATGAGCAGTTCTTC. It yields the protein CASSQSPGNEQFF.